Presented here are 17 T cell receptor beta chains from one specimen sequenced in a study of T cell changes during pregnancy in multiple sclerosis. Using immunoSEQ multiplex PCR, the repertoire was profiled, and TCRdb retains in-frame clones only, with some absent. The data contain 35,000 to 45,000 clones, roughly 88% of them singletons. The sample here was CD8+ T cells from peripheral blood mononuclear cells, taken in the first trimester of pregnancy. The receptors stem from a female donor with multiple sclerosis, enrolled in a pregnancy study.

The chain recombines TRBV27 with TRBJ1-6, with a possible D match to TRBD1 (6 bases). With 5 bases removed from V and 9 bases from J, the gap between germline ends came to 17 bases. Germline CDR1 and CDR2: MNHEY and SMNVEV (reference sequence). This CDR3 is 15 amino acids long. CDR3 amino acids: CASSMDSPWTSPLHF. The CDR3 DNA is TGTGCCAGCAGTATGGACAGCCCCTGGACTTCACCCCTCCACTTT.

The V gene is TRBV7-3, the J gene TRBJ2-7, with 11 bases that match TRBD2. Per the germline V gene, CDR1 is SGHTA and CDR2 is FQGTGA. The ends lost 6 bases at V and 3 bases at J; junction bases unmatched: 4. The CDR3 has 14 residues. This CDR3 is CASSLLAGDYEQYF. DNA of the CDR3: TGTGCCAGCAGTTTACTAGCGGGGGACTACGAGCAGTACTTC.

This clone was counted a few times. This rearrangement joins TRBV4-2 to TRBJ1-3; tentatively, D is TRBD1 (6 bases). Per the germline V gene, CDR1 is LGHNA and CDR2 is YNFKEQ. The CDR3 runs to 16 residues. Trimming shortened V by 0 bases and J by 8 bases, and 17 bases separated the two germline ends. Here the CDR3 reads CASSQDGVRGADTIYF. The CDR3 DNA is TGTGCCAGCAGCCAAGATGGAGTCAGGGGCGCGGACACCATATATTTT.

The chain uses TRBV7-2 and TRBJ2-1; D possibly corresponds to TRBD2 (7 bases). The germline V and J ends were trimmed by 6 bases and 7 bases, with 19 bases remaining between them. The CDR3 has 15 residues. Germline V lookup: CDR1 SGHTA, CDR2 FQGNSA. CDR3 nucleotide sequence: TGTGCCAGCAGTCCCGGGAGCGGGACACAAAATGAGCAGTTCTTC. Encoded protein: CASSPGSGTQNEQFF.

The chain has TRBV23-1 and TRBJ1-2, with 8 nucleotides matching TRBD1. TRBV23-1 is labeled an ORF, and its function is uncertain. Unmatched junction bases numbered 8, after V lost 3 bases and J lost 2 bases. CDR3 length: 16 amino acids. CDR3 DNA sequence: TGCGCCAGCAGTCACACCAGGGGGCCAGGGAACTATGGCTACACCTTC. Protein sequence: CASSHTRGPGNYGYTF.

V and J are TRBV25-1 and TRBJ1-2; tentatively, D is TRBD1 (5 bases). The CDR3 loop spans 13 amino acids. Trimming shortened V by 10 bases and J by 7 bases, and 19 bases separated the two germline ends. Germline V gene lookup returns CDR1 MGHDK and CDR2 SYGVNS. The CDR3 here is CATTGIGEAGYTF. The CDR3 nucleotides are TGTGCCACCACGGGGATAGGGGAGGCTGGCTACACCTTC.

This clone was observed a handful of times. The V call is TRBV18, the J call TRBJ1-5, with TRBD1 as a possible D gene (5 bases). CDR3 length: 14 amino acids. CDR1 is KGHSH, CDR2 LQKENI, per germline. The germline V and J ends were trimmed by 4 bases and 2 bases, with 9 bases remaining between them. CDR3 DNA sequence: TGTGCCAGCTCACGGGGGGGTGGCAATCAGCCCCAGCATTTT. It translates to CASSRGGGNQPQHF.

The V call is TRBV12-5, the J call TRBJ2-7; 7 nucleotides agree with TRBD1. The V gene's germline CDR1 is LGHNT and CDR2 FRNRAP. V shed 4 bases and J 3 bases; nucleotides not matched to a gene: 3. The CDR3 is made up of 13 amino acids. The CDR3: CASGWGTDYEQYF. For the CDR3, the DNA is TGTGCTAGTGGTTGGGGGACAGACTACGAGCAGTACTTC.

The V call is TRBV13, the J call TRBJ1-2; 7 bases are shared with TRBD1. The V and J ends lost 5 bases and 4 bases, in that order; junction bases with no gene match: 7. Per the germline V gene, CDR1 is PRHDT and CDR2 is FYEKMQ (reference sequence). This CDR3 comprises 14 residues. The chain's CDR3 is CASSPTGDGYGYTF. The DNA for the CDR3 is TGTGCCAGCAGCCCTACAGGGGACGGCTATGGCTACACCTTC.

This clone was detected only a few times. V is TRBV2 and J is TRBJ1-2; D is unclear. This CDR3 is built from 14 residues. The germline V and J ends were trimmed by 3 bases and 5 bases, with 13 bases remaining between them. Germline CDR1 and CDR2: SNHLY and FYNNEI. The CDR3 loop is CASSDGSPLYGYTF. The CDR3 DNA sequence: TGTGCCAGCAGTGACGGGTCACCACTTTATGGCTACACCTTC.

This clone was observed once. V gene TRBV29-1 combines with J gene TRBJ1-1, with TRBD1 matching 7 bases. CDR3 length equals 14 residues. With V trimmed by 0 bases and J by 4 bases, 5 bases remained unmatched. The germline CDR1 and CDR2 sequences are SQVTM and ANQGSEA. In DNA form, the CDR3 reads TGCAGCGTTGAAGAGACAGGGAGGTTCACTGAAGCTTTCTTT. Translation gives CSVEETGRFTEAFF.

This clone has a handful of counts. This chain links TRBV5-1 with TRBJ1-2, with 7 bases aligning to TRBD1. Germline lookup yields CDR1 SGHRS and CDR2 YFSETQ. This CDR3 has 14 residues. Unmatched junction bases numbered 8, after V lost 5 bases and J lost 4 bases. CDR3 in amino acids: CASRVGTETYGYTF. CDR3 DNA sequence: TGCGCCAGCAGGGTAGGGACAGAGACCTATGGCTACACCTTC.

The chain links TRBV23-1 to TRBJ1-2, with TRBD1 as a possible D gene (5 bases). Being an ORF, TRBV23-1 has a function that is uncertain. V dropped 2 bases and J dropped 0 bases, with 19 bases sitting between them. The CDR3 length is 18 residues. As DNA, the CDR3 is TGCGCCAGCAGTCAAGTCCCCCCACACAGGTTAGCTAACTATGGCTACACCTTC. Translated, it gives CASSQVPPHRLANYGYTF.

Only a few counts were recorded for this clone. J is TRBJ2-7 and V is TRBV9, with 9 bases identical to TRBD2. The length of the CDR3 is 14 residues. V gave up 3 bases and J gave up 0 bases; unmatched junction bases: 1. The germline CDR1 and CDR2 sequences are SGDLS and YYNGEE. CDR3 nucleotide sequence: TGTGCCAGCAGCGCTAGCGGGGTCTCCTACGAGCAGTACTTC. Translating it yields CASSASGVSYEQYF.

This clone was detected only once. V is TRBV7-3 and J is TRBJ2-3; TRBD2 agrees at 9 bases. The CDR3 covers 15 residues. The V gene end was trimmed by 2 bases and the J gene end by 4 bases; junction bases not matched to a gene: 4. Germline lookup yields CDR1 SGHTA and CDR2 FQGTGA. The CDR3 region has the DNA TGTGCCAGCAGCTTAGGTACTAGCGGGTCAGATACGCAGTATTTT. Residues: CASSLGTSGSDTQYF.

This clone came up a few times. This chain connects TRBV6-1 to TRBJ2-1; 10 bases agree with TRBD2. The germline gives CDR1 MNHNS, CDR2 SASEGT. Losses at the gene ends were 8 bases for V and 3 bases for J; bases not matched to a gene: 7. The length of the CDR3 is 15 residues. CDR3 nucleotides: TGTGCCAGCGGAGACCTAGCGGGGGACTACAATGAGCAGTTCTTC. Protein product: CASGDLAGDYNEQFF.

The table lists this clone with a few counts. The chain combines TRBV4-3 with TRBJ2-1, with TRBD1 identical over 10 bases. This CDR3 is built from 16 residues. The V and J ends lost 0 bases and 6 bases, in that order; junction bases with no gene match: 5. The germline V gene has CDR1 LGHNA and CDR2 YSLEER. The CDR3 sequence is CASSQEEGTGANEQFF. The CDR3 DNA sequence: TGCGCCAGCAGCCAAGAAGAAGGGACAGGGGCCAATGAGCAGTTCTTC.